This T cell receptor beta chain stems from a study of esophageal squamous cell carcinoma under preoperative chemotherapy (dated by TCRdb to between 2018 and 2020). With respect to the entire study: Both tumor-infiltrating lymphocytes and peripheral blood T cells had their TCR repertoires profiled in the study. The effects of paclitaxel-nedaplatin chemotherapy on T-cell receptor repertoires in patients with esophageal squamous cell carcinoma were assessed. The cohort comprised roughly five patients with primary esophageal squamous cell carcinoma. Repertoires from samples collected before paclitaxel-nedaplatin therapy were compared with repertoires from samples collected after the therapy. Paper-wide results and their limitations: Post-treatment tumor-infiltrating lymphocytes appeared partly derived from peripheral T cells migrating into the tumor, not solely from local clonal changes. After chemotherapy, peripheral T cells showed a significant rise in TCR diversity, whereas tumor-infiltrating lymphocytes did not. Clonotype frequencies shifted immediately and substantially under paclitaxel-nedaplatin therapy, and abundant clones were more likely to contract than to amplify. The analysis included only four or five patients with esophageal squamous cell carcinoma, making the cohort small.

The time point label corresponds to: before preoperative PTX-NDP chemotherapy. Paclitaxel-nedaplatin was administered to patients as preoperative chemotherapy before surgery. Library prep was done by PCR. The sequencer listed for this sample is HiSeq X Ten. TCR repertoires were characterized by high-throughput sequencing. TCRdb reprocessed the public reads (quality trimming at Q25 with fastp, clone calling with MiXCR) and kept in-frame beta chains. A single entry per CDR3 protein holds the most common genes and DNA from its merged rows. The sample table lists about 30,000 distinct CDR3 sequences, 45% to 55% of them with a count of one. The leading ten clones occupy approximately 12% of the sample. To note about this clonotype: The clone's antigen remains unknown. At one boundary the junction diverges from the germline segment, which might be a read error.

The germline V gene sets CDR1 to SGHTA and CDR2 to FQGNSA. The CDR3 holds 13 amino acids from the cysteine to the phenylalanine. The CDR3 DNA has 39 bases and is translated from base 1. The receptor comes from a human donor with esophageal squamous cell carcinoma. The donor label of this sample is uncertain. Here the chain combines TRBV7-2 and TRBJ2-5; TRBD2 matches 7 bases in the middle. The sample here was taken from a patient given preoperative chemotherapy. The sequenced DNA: TGTGCCAGCAGCTGGACTAGTTCGGAGACCTGGCTTTTC. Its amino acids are CASSWTSSETWLF.